The 21 T cell receptor beta chains in this list originate from one sample, sequenced in a study of CD8 T cells in ankylosing spondylitis. TCRdb re-called the 5' RACE reads through MiXCR, storing one row per CDR3 protein. The sample holds roughly 700,000 distinct CDR3 sequences, over 15% seen once. Study-level results: Typical of ankylosing spondylitis blood, it appeared, was a TCR beta motif of roughly eight highly homologous variants.

Antigen specificity for these receptors is unknown. Sequenced: blood, either unsorted or a sorted T cell fraction (not recorded which). These TCRs come from a male donor with ankylosing spondylitis.

This clonotype was seen repeatedly, ten times or more. The genes are TRBV12-3 or TRBV12-4 and TRBJ2-5; 7 bases fit TRBD1. V trimming: 2 bases; J trimming: 5 bases; junction bases outside the gene matches: 5. This CDR3 spans 14 amino acids. CDR3 protein: CASSLRKGAETQYF. For the CDR3, the DNA is TGTGCCAGCAGTTTAAGGAAGGGGGCGGAGACCCAGTACTTC.

The rearrangement links TRBV5-1 to TRBJ2-3, with no clear D. Looked up from germline, CDR1 is SGHRS and CDR2 is YFSETQ. V shed 0 bases and J shed 2 bases, with 19 bases lying between them. The CDR3 covers 18 residues. CDR3 region: CASSLGGLPSDSTDTQYF. CDR3 DNA: TGCGCCAGCAGCTTGGGTGGGCTCCCCAGCGACTCCACAGATACGCAGTATTTT.

This clonotype was detected a few times. V usage is TRBV7-2 and J usage is TRBJ2-5; the D gene is possibly TRBD2 (6 bases). Germline-derived CDR1 and CDR2 are SGHTA and FQGNSA. This CDR3 contains 15 residues. V lost 4 bases and J 4 bases, leaving 16 bases between the germline ends. The CDR3 protein is CASSSWRDEGETQYF. CDR3 bases: TGTGCCAGCAGCTCGTGGCGGGATGAAGGAGAGACCCAGTACTTC.

The chain uses TRBV7-3 and TRBJ2-2; 7 bases are shared with TRBD1. This CDR3 comprises 15 residues. Per the germline V gene, CDR1 is SGHTA and CDR2 is FQGTGA. J gave up 7 bases and V 2 bases, and 7 bases lay outside the gene matches. This CDR3 is CASSLEGATSGELFF. CDR3 sequence (DNA): TGTGCCAGCAGCTTAGAGGGGGCGACAAGCGGGGAGCTGTTTTTT.

The chain carries TRBV20-1 and TRBJ1-2; no reliable D call. Trimming pared 6 bases from V and 4 bases from J, leaving 12 bases between. There are 12 residues in the CDR3. Germline V gene sequence: CDR1 DFQATT, CDR2 SNEGSKA (reference sequence). The CDR3 is CSARLGGYGYTF. Written as DNA, the CDR3 is TGCAGTGCCCGCCTAGGAGGCTATGGCTACACCTTC.

The rearrangement uses TRBV5-1 and TRBJ1-2; 8 bases are shared with TRBD1. Germline V gene data show CDR1 as SGHRS and CDR2 as YFSETQ. V trimming: 4 bases; J trimming: 6 bases; junction bases outside the gene matches: 11. The CDR3 sequence is 15 residues long. This CDR3 is CASSPSPDRVHGYTF. DNA for the CDR3: TGCGCCAGCAGCCCTTCCCCGGACAGGGTTCATGGCTACACCTTC.

The V gene is TRBV18, the J gene TRBJ2-7; 7 bases are shared with TRBD2. This CDR3 is 15 amino acids long. The ends lost 2 bases at V and 4 bases at J; junction bases unmatched: 8. CDR1 and CDR2 (germline): KGHSH, LQKENI. Written as DNA, the CDR3 is TGTGCCAGCTCACCAGAGGGAGGGCCAAGTTACGAGCAGTACTTC. It encodes CASSPEGGPSYEQYF. The full variable domain, its missing parts supplied by reference TRBV18 and TRBJ2-7, is NAGVMQNPRHLVRRRGQEARLRCSPMKGHSHVYWYRQLPEEGLKFMVYLQKENIIDESGMPKERFSAEFPKEGPSILRIQQVVRGDSAAYFCASSPEGGPSYEQYFGPGTRLTVT.

The gene calls are TRBV5-1 and TRBJ2-5; the match to TRBD1 covers 7 bases. The CDR3 has 18 residues. Germline lookup yields CDR1 SGHRS and CDR2 YFSETQ. V lost 4 bases to trimming and J lost 5 bases; unmatched junction nucleotides: 20. The DNA for the CDR3 is TGCGCCAGCAGCGATTTTATCCGTGGACAGGACGGCCGGGAGACCCAGTACTTC. It translates to CASSDFIRGQDGRETQYF.

This clonotype occurred a few times. The DNA of the CDR3 is TGCAGTGCTACACCCGGACAGGACTACAATGAGCAGTTCTTC. This gives the protein CSATPGQDYNEQFF. This rearrangement joins TRBV20-1 to TRBJ2-1; 7 positions agree with TRBD1. The trim removed 4 bases at V and 3 bases at J, leaving 6 bases unmatched. This CDR3 comprises 14 residues. Germline CDR1 and CDR2: DFQATT and SNEGSKA (reference sequence).

This clonotype was found a few times. The chain carries TRBV29-1 and TRBJ1-1; 7 nucleotides match TRBD1. J gave up 2 bases and V 6 bases, and 9 bases lay outside the gene matches. This CDR3 contains 14 residues. Germline-derived CDR1 and CDR2 are SQVTM and ANQGSEA. CDR3 DNA sequence: TGCAGCGTCAGTCGGGACAGCAGTAACACTGAAGCTTTCTTT. As protein: CSVSRDSSNTEAFF.

Many counts were recorded for this clonotype. The chain has TRBV6-5 and TRBJ1-6; no definite D call. The CDR3 consists of 14 residues. Per germline, CDR1 MNHEY and CDR2 SVGAGI. V was clipped by 0 bases and J by 10 bases, with 10 bases between them. CDR3 sequence reads: CASSYSTPRSPLHF. CDR3 sequence (DNA): TGTGCCAGCAGTTACTCGACACCTCGCTCACCCCTCCACTTT.

This CDR3 reads CASKGEGFTDTQYF. CDR3 bases: TGTGCTAGTAAGGGGGAGGGGTTCACAGATACGCAGTATTTT. V and J are TRBV12-5 and TRBJ2-3, with D perhaps TRBD2 (7 bases). Trimming cost V 8 bases and J 2 bases, with 14 bases left between them. Germline CDR1 and CDR2: LGHNT and FRNRAP. CDR3 length: 14 amino acids.

In this sample, this clonotype turned up a few times. The chain couples TRBV7-2 to TRBJ1-4; TRBD1 might be the D (6 bases). V dropped 1 base and J dropped 5 bases, with 11 bases sitting between them. Per the germline V gene, CDR1 is SGHTA and CDR2 is FQGNSA. CDR3 length equals 15 residues. CDR3 DNA: TGTGCCAGCAGCTTAGGGATTACAGGGAATGAAAAACTGTTTTTT. This gives the protein CASSLGITGNEKLFF.

V is TRBV28 and J is TRBJ2-7, with D possibly TRBD2 on 5 matching bases. CDR1 and CDR2 from the germline V gene are MDHEN and SYDVKM. Trimming shortened V by 1 base and J by 1 base, and 14 bases separated the two germline ends. The CDR3 length is 16 residues. CDR3 sequence reads: CASSLSGSPRSYEQYF. The CDR3 coding sequence is TGTGCCAGCAGTTTATCGGGGAGTCCCCGATCCTACGAGCAGTACTTC.

The rearrangement uses TRBV3-1 and TRBJ2-3, with D unclear. Per the germline V gene, CDR1 is LGHDT and CDR2 is YNNKEL (reference sequence). V lost 4 bases, J lost 5 bases, and 22 bases lay in between. The CDR3 runs 17 residues. In DNA form, the CDR3 reads TGTGCCAGCAGCCCCCGGGCCCACACCGAACCTTTAGATACGCAGTATTTT. Translated: CASSPRAHTEPLDTQYF.

The chain recombines TRBV4-1 with TRBJ2-7, with TRBD2 identical over 7 bases. After removal of 1 base from V and 0 bases from J, the junction contained 9 bases not matched to a gene. The CDR3 extends over 17 amino acids. Germline CDR1 is MGHRA and CDR2 is YSYEKL. The CDR3 loop reads CASSQVGREDSSYEQYF. The CDR3 region has the DNA TGCGCCAGCAGCCAAGTAGGGAGGGAGGACTCCTCCTACGAGCAGTACTTC.

The chain recombines TRBV5-1 with TRBJ1-3; D remains unclear. With 4 bases removed from V and 0 bases from J, the gap between germline ends came to 8 bases. Germline CDR1 reads SGHRS; CDR2 reads YFSETQ. This CDR3 comprises 14 residues. The CDR3 sequence is CASSTDPSGNTIYF. The DNA for the CDR3 is TGCGCCAGCAGCACAGATCCCTCTGGAAACACCATATATTTT.

This clonotype has at least ten counts. The chain couples TRBV4-2 to TRBJ1-2; tentatively, D is TRBD1 (6 bases). This CDR3 has 14 amino acids. The ends were cut back, 1 base at V and 4 bases at J, with 10 bases in the middle. Germline loops: CDR1 LGHNA, CDR2 YNFKEQ. The CDR3 DNA reads TGTGCCAGCAGCCAAGGAGGGGGAGTCTATGGCTACACCTTC. It encodes CASSQGGGVYGYTF.

The chain links TRBV28 to TRBJ1-6; D remains ambiguous. V lost 7 bases, J lost 6 bases, and 13 bases lay in between. This CDR3 comprises 14 residues. Looked up from germline, CDR1 is MDHEN and CDR2 is SYDVKM. The CDR3 region is CASTPGRINSPLHF. In DNA form, the CDR3 reads TGTGCCAGCACCCCCGGACGGATTAATTCACCCCTCCACTTT. Full variable domain (missing parts from reference TRBV28 and TRBJ1-6): DVKVTQSSRYLVKRTGEKVFLECVQDMDHENMFWYRQDPGLGLRLIYFSYDVKMKEKGDIPEGYSVSREKKERFSLILESASTNQTSMYLCASTPGRINSPLHFGNGTRLTVT.

This clonotype has only a few counts. The rearrangement joins TRBV7-9 to TRBJ2-1, with unresolved D. Germline values: CDR1 SEHNR, CDR2 FQNEAQ (reference sequence). Trimming cost V 2 bases and J 3 bases, with 8 bases left between them. The CDR3 spans 14 residues. The DNA of the CDR3 is TGTGCCAGCAGCTTACTTAAGTTCTACAATGAGCAGTTCTTC. Its protein product is CASSLLKFYNEQFF.

The CDR3: CSADRDRGLTDTQYF. The CDR3 DNA sequence: TGCAGTGCAGACCGGGACAGGGGGCTTACAGATACGCAGTATTTT. The rearrangement uses TRBV20-1 and TRBJ2-3, with TRBD1 matching over 12 bases. The CDR3 loop spans 15 amino acids. Germline V CDR1 and CDR2: DFQATT, SNEGSKA (reference sequence). The J segment lost 3 bases and the V segment lost 6 bases, leaving 7 bases of the junction unmatched.